Reported below is one T cell receptor beta chain. V lost 6 bases to trimming and J lost 5 bases; unmatched junction nucleotides: 13. The germline gives CDR1 MGHDK, CDR2 SYGVNS. The CDR3 totals 15 residues. Profiling relied on immunoSEQ multiplex PCR, and the TCRdb table lists in-frame clones only, not all of them. This table holds approximately 40,000 clones, approximately 91% found once. This specimen belongs to a study of OX40 agonist ivuxolimab in advanced cancers. J is TRBJ2-7 and V is TRBV25-1, with 7 nucleotides matching TRBD1. Sequences were derived from CD4+ or CD8+ T cells sorted from blood, sampled in a trial of the OX40 agonist ivuxolimab. The sequence was obtained from an adult with an advanced solid tumor such as melanoma, head and neck, liver or kidney cancer. CDR3 in DNA: TGTGCCAGCAGCCCCGGGAACAGGGGAAGTAACGAGCAGTACTTC. This sequence encodes CASSPGNRGSNEQYF.